These 25 T cell receptor beta chains came from one sample sequenced in a study of CD8 T cells in ankylosing spondylitis. Study findings and constraints: A TCR beta motif of about 8 highly homologous variants seemed to mark ankylosing spondylitis blood.

These receptors are not linked to any known antigen. TCRdb used MiXCR to reprocess the 5' RACE reads, holding one entry per CDR3 protein. Of about 540,000 distinct CDR3 sequences in the sample, about an eighth are singletons; the top ten hold 6.8%. Sequencing was performed on blood, either unsorted or a sorted T cell fraction (not recorded which). Receptors were obtained from a male donor with ankylosing spondylitis.

This chain uses TRBV7-2 with TRBJ2-3; D is ambiguous. The CDR3 runs to 13 residues. The V and J ends lost 5 bases and 4 bases respectively, with 10 bases between them. Germline CDR1 reads SGHTA; CDR2 reads FQGNSA. CDR3 bases: TGTGCCAGCAGCCCCGGTGCCTCAGATACGCAGTATTTT. It specifies CASSPGASDTQYF.

V usage is TRBV14 and J usage is TRBJ2-7; D may be TRBD1 (5 bases). The CDR3 has 15 amino acids. Germline values: CDR1 SGHDN, CDR2 FVKESK. V was pared by 2 bases and J by 7 bases, with 18 bases between. The DNA of the CDR3 is TGTGCCAGCAGCCAAAAAAGAACAGGAAGAGGTGAGCAGTACGTC. Protein product: CASSQKRTGRGEQYV.

This clonotype has just a few counts. This rearrangement joins TRBV7-2 to TRBJ1-1; D is uncertain. The CDR3 is 15 amino acids. Trimming left V 2 bases short and J 1 base short, with 11 bases between. Germline CDR1 SGHTA, CDR2 FQGNSA. CDR3 coding DNA: TGTGCCAGCAGCTTAATAGGGCCCGGGAACACTGAAGCTTTCTTT. This gives the protein CASSLIGPGNTEAFF. Filled out from reference TRBV7-2 and TRBJ1-1, the complete variable domain reads GAGVSQSPSNKVTEKGKDVELRCDPISGHTALYWYRQSLGQGLEFLIYFQGNSAPDKSGLPSDRFSAERTGGSVSTLTIQRTQQEDSAVYLCASSLIGPGNTEAFFGQGTRLTVV.

This clonotype was counted between two and nine times. This sequence joins TRBV5-1 and TRBJ2-1; TRBD2 matches at 12 bases. V lost 4 bases and J lost 7; bases outside the gene matches: 9. Germline V CDR1 and CDR2: SGHRS, YFSETQ. The CDR3 has 16 amino acids. The CDR3 protein is CASSAELAGGLNEQFF. CDR3 DNA sequence: TGCGCCAGCAGCGCGGAACTAGCGGGAGGTCTGAATGAGCAGTTCTTC.

The chain links TRBV20-1 to TRBJ2-7, with D uncertain. V was cut by 4 bases and J by 4 bases, with 5 bases left in between. CDR1 DFQATT and CDR2 SNEGSKA come from the germline V gene (reference sequence). The CDR3 sequence is 10 residues long. The CDR3 region has the DNA TGCAGTGCTAAAAAGTACGAGCAGTACTTC. Translated, it gives CSAKKYEQYF.

This clonotype was counted between two and nine times. V is TRBV20-1 and J is TRBJ2-3, with 16 positions matching TRBD2. CDR3 length equals 17 residues. Germline assignment: CDR1 DFQATT and CDR2 SNEGSKA (reference sequence). Germline trimming cut 6 bases from V and 7 bases from J; bases unmatched to any gene: 13. The CDR3 region is CSAPGLAGGSGRNTQYF. CDR3 bases: TGCAGTGCCCCGGGACTAGCGGGAGGGTCCGGTCGAAATACGCAGTATTTT.

J is TRBJ1-2 and V is TRBV7-2, with a tentative D call TRBD1 (5 bases). Germline V gene lookup returns CDR1 SGHTA and CDR2 FQGNSA. The CDR3 contains 13 residues. Trimming cost V 4 bases and J 4 bases, with 10 bases left between them. In DNA, the CDR3 is TGTGCCAGCAGCTGGGGCTCCGGCTATGGCTACACCTTC. It encodes CASSWGSGYGYTF.

This clonotype appeared a few times. The chain links TRBV7-2 to TRBJ2-7; D call uncertain. The ends were cut back, 3 bases at V and 4 bases at J, with 10 bases in the middle. Germline V gene data show CDR1 as SGHTA and CDR2 as FQGNSA. The CDR3 is 13 residues long. Here the CDR3 reads CASSFLGEYEQYF. CDR3 nucleotide sequence: TGTGCCAGCAGCTTCCTAGGAGAGTACGAGCAGTACTTC.

This clonotype was detected ten times or more. The V call is TRBV9, the J call TRBJ2-1; 8 bases align to TRBD1. V was pared by 0 bases and J by 8 bases, with 7 bases of the junction left unmatched. Germline CDR1 SGDLS, CDR2 YYNGEE. The CDR3 is 15 amino acids. DNA of the CDR3: TGTGCCAGCAGCGTAGAGACAGGGGAGAGGGATGAGCAGTTCTTC. Translated, it gives CASSVETGERDEQFF.

The chain couples TRBV12-3 or TRBV12-4 to TRBJ2-7, with 8 bases aligning to TRBD2. This CDR3 is 16 amino acids long. Trimming at V came to 3 bases and at J to 4 bases, leaving 11 bases not matched to a gene. This chain's CDR3 is CASSFGPAGAGYEQYV. The CDR3 DNA follows: TGTGCCAGCAGTTTTGGGCCAGCGGGAGCCGGGTACGAGCAGTACGTC.

There are many counts of this clonotype. The CDR3 DNA reads as TGCGCCAGCAGCTCGTCGGAGACCCAGTACTTC. Amino acid sequence: CASSSSETQYF. The chain recombines TRBV5-1 with TRBJ2-5; D unresolved. CDR3 length equals 11 residues. V was shortened by 3 bases and J by 5 bases, with 5 bases between the two germline ends. Germline assignment: CDR1 SGHRS and CDR2 YFSETQ.

There are many counts of this clonotype. This chain links TRBV7-2 with TRBJ2-3; possible D gene TRBD2, 5 bases. The CDR3 totals 13 residues. V was clipped by 3 bases and J by 5 bases, with 9 bases between them. The germline CDR1 and CDR2 sequences are SGHTA and FQGNSA. In DNA form, the CDR3 reads TGTGCCAGCAGCTTCTCCGAGGGAGATACGCAGTATTTT. Residues: CASSFSEGDTQYF.

Comment on this clonotype: Relative to the germline gene, one junction end is altered; a read error may explain this. This rearrangement joins TRBV7-6 to TRBJ1-6; no reliable D call. CDR1 is SGHVS and CDR2 is FNYEAQ in the germline V gene. The CDR3 consists of 15 residues. The CDR3 DNA follows: TGTGCCGGCAGCTTAGCGCCTCGGTATAATTCACCCCTCCACTTT. Translating it yields CAGSLAPRYNSPLHF.

The table lists this clonotype with many counts. V is TRBV5-5 and J is TRBJ1-3; D unresolved. The V end was cut by 4 bases, the J end by 1 base, with 9 bases between. Germline CDR1 is SGHKS and CDR2 is YYEKEE (reference sequence). CDR3 length: 14 amino acids. CDR3 DNA: TGTGCCAGCAGCCCTAGAACGTCTGGAAACACCATATATTTT. Protein product: CASSPRTSGNTIYF.

A few counts support this clonotype. V usage is TRBV20-1 and J usage is TRBJ1-2, with 8 positions matching TRBD1. The ends lost 0 bases at V and 4 bases at J; junction bases unmatched: 4. Germline V gives CDR1 DFQATT, CDR2 SNEGSKA (reference sequence). The CDR3 loop spans 14 amino acids. The CDR3 bases are TGCAGTGCTAGAGATCGGACAGGGCGCTATGGCTACACCTTC. Translating gives CSARDRTGRYGYTF.

In this sample, this clonotype turned up many times. The genes are TRBV7-9 and TRBJ1-5, with a possible D match to TRBD1 (5 bases). The CDR3 sequence is 14 residues long. CDR1 and CDR2 from the germline V gene are SEHNR and FQNEAQ (reference sequence). V was shortened by 1 base and J by 7 bases, with 11 bases between the two germline ends. The CDR3 loop is CASSLDRNGQPQHF. The CDR3 DNA is TGTGCCAGCAGCTTAGACAGGAACGGACAGCCCCAGCATTTT. Supplemented by reference TRBV7-9 and TRBJ1-5, the full variable domain reads DTGVSQNPRHKITKRGQNVTFRCDPISEHNRLYWYRQTLGQGPEFLTYFQNEAQLEKSRLLSDRFSAERPKGSFSTLEIQRTEQGDSAMYLCASSLDRNGQPQHFGDGTRLSIL.

The CDR3 reads CASSLGDRAAGELFF. The CDR3 bases are TGTGCCAGCAGTTTAGGCGACAGGGCCGCCGGGGAGCTGTTTTTT. This chain uses TRBV12-3 or TRBV12-4 with TRBJ2-2; TRBD1 agrees at 7 bases. The CDR3 length is 15 residues. Losses at the gene ends were 1 base for V and 6 bases for J; bases not matched to a gene: 5.

This clonotype appeared a few times. The rearrangement uses TRBV5-1 and TRBJ2-1; 7 bases are a match to TRBD2. After removal of 2 bases from V and 6 bases from J, the junction contained 2 bases not matched to a gene. The germline CDR1 and CDR2 sequences are SGHRS and YFSETQ. The CDR3 contains 13 residues. As DNA, the CDR3 is TGCGCCAGCAGCTTCGGGAGGCTCAATGAGCAGTTCTTC. This codes for CASSFGRLNEQFF.

This clonotype was picked up a small number of times. The genes are TRBV4-2 and TRBJ1-1, with a tentative D call TRBD1 (5 bases). Trimming shortened V by 0 bases and J by 4 bases, and 12 bases separated the two germline ends. The CDR3 totals 15 residues. Germline V gene lookup returns CDR1 LGHNA and CDR2 YNFKEQ. The chain's CDR3 is CASSQDRGQGTEAFF. CDR3 sequence (DNA): TGTGCCAGCAGCCAAGACAGAGGGCAGGGCACTGAAGCTTTCTTT.

This clonotype has a handful of counts. CDR3 DNA: TGCAGTGCTCGGGACAGGGGAGGGAACTATGGCTACACCTTC. Translating gives CSARDRGGNYGYTF. The chain combines TRBV20-1 with TRBJ1-2; 10 bases fit TRBD1. V shed 5 bases and J 2 bases; nucleotides not matched to a gene: 5. This CDR3 has 14 residues. Germline CDR1 and CDR2: DFQATT and SNEGSKA (reference sequence).

The chain recombines TRBV7-9 with TRBJ1-2, with D hard to call. V was clipped by 5 bases and J by 8 bases, with 12 bases between them. There are 12 residues in the CDR3. CDR1 and CDR2 from the germline V gene are SEHNR and FQNEAQ (reference sequence). CDR3 DNA sequence: TGTGCCAGCAGCCTTGACCCTCAGGGCTACACCTTC. This encodes CASSLDPQGYTF.

The table lists this clonotype with a few counts. This chain links TRBV6-5 with TRBJ1-5; D not resolved. The ends were cut back, 7 bases at V and 7 bases at J, with 23 bases in the middle. The CDR3 is made up of 16 amino acids. Germline V CDR1 and CDR2: MNHEY, SVGAGI. CDR3 nucleotide sequence: TGTGCCAGCAATTTCCGATTGGAGGGAATGGGGCAGCCCCAGCATTTT. Protein sequence: CASNFRLEGMGQPQHF.

This clonotype was recorded at least ten times. For the CDR3, the DNA is TGTGCCAGCAGCCCGAGCTCAAGATACGAGCAGTACGTC. It codes for CASSPSSRYEQYV. This chain links TRBV4-2 with TRBJ2-7; no firm D call. The CDR3 totals 13 residues. The germline V gene has CDR1 LGHNA and CDR2 YNFKEQ. V was clipped by 4 bases and J by 4 bases, with 11 bases between them.

J is TRBJ1-1 and V is TRBV29-1; 7 nucleotides line up with TRBD1. The CDR3 is 12 amino acids. J lost 5 bases, V lost 7 bases, and 7 bases had no gene match. CDR1 is SQVTM and CDR2 is ANQGSEA in the germline V gene. The CDR3 reads CSDRQGGTEAFF. CDR3 nucleotides: TGCAGCGACCGACAGGGCGGGACTGAAGCTTTCTTT.

The chain recombines TRBV20-1 with TRBJ2-1; TRBD2 agrees at 11 bases. V lost 6 bases and J lost 4; bases outside the gene matches: 5. Germline CDR1 reads DFQATT; CDR2 reads SNEGSKA (reference sequence). This CDR3 comprises 14 residues. The CDR3 is CSAGGLADYNEQFF. CDR3 coding DNA: TGCAGTGCAGGGGGACTAGCGGATTACAATGAGCAGTTCTTC.